What follows are 30 T cell receptor beta chains derived from one specimen sequenced in a study of CD8+CD57+ T cells in acquired aplastic anemia. For sequencing, patients were chosen who had shown expansion of CD8+CD57+ cells by flow cytometry. Genomic DNA, the template, was used for profiling of the TCR beta VDJ and CDR3. TCRdb reanalysed the reads using MiXCR and keeps one entry per CDR3 protein. The data show around 500,000 distinct CDR3 sequences, less than 35% seen once. The sample consisted of sorted CD4+, CD8+, or CD8+CD57+ T cells (not recorded which) from PBMCs. The receptor source for this set is a human donor with aplastic anemia.

V gene TRBV6-2 or TRBV6-3 combines with J gene TRBJ2-5; the D is unclear. This CDR3 contains 14 residues. With 2 bases removed from V and 1 base from J, the gap between germline ends came to 8 bases. Germline CDR1 is MNHEY and CDR2 is SVGEGT. This CDR3 reads CASSYDGIQETQYF. CDR3 DNA: TGTGCCAGCAGTTACGATGGAATCCAAGAGACCCAGTACTTC.

This chain uses TRBV6-5 with TRBJ1-1, with D tentatively TRBD1 (5 bases). The length of the CDR3 is 15 residues. V gave up 5 bases and J gave up 4 bases, with 17 bases separating them. In germline, CDR1 is MNHEY, CDR2 SVGAGI. The CDR3 DNA reads as TGTGCCAGCAGTCACATCGAGCAGGGTGGCACTGAAGCTTTCTTT. This gives the protein CASSHIEQGGTEAFF.

This clonotype has at least ten counts. The rearrangement uses TRBV12-3 or TRBV12-4 and TRBJ1-6, with 7 bases identical to TRBD1. This CDR3 region has 14 residues. Trimming took 6 bases from V and 9 from J; bases not matched to a gene: 8. The CDR3 here is CASSRQGSGSPLHF. CDR3 nucleotide sequence: TGTGCCAGCAGCAGACAGGGATCGGGTTCACCCCTCCACTTT.

The rearrangement joins TRBV19 to TRBJ1-4; tentatively, D is TRBD1 (6 bases). Germline lookup yields CDR1 LNHDA and CDR2 SQIVND (reference sequence). The CDR3 covers 14 residues. Trimming cost V 4 bases and J 8 bases, with 14 bases left between them. The chain's CDR3 is CASSRGASLEKLFF. The CDR3 DNA follows: TGTGCCAGTAGTAGGGGGGCTAGTCTGGAAAAACTGTTTTTT.

Worth noting for this clonotype: A much more abundant neighbour one base away suggests this may be a read error. CDR3 in DNA: TGTGCCAGCAGCGGAGCCGAGCGAACCCGGTACTTC. Protein: CASSGAERTRYF. V usage is TRBV7-6 and J usage is TRBJ2-5; D gene uncertain. Germline V CDR1 and CDR2: SGHVS, FNYEAQ. The CDR3 sequence is 12 residues long.

This clonotype came up many times. This chain uses TRBV24-1 with TRBJ1-2, with a weak D call TRBD1 (5 bases). Germline CDR1 and CDR2: KGHDR and SFDVKD. Trimming took off 0 bases at V and 8 bases at J, with 9 bases between the two ends. This CDR3 has 13 amino acids. The DNA of the CDR3 is TGTGCCACCAGTGATTTGTGGCAGGGCGGCTACACCTTC. Its protein product is CATSDLWQGGYTF.

This clonotype has at least ten counts. This chain joins TRBV14 and TRBJ1-6; 9 positions agree with TRBD1. The germline CDR1 and CDR2 sequences are SGHDN and FVKESK. V gave up 4 bases and J gave up 10 bases; unmatched junction bases: 8. This CDR3 contains 15 residues. Here the CDR3 DNA reads TGTGCCAGCAGCCCCGAACAGGGGGCGCGGTCACCCCTCCACTTT. It yields the protein CASSPEQGARSPLHF.

This rearrangement joins TRBV6-1 to TRBJ1-2, with TRBD1 as a possible D gene (5 bases). This CDR3 spans 16 amino acids. The V end was cut by 2 bases, the J end by 8 bases, with 21 bases between. Per the germline V gene, CDR1 is MNHNS and CDR2 is SASEGT. The CDR3 sequence is CASSESGTSTFWGYTF. CDR3 DNA: TGTGCCAGCAGTGAATCCGGGACCAGCACTTTCTGGGGCTACACCTTC.

This chain joins TRBV28 and TRBJ2-7; D may be TRBD1 or TRBD2 (5 bases each). The CDR3 contains 15 residues. The V end lost 6 bases, the J end lost 0 bases, and 15 bases lay between the germline ends. The germline V gene encodes CDR1 MDHEN and CDR2 SYDVKM. DNA for the CDR3: TGTGCCAGCAGCCCACGGGACGGAAGCTCCTACGAGCAGTACTTC. Residues: CASSPRDGSSYEQYF. Full variable domain (missing parts from reference TRBV28 and TRBJ2-7): DVKVTQSSRYLVKRTGEKVFLECVQDMDHENMFWYRQDPGLGLRLIYFSYDVKMKEKGDIPEGYSVSREKKERFSLILESASTNQTSMYLCASSPRDGSSYEQYFGPGTRLTVT.

This clonotype has ten or more counts. The chain is built from TRBV2 and TRBJ1-2; D might be TRBD1 (5 bases). Germline CDR1 and CDR2: SNHLY and FYNNEI. V was trimmed by 10 bases and J by 0 bases, leaving 18 bases between them. The CDR3 sequence is 15 residues long. CDR3 region: CAIWGGDRANYGYTF. The CDR3 nucleotides read TGTGCCATTTGGGGGGGGGACCGAGCTAACTATGGCTACACCTTC.

Concerning this clonotype itself: It may be a read error: a sequence one base away is much more abundant. The V call is TRBV19, the J call TRBJ1-5, with D hard to call. Germline V lookup: CDR1 LNHDA, CDR2 SQIVND (reference sequence). CDR3 length: 14 residues. This CDR3 reads CASSIQNSSQPQHF. In nucleotides, the CDR3 is TGTGCCAGTAGTATCCAGAATAGCAGTCAGCCCCAGCATTTT. Using reference TRBV19 and TRBJ1-5 for the parts outside the CDR3, the full variable domain is DGGITQSPKYLFRKEGQNVTLSCEQNLNHDAMYWYRQDPGQGLRLIYYSQIVNDFQKGDIAEGYSVSREKKESFPLTVTSAQKNPTAFYLCASSIQNSSQPQHFGDGTRLSIL.

The rearrangement uses TRBV2 and TRBJ2-2, with 11 bases lining up with TRBD2. The CDR3 runs to 15 residues. Per the germline V gene, CDR1 is SNHLY and CDR2 is FYNNEI. J lost 3 bases, V lost 4 bases, and 1 base had no gene match. The chain's CDR3 is CASSGSGGDTGELFF. The CDR3 bases are TGTGCCAGCAGTGGTAGCGGGGGGGACACCGGGGAGCTGTTTTTT.

Regarding this clonotype: At one boundary the junction diverges from the germline segment, which might be a read error. J is TRBJ2-7 and V is TRBV15; D is possibly TRBD2 (6 bases). This CDR3 is 14 amino acids long. From germline, CDR1 is LNHNV and CDR2 YYDKDF (reference sequence). Written as DNA, the CDR3 is TGTGCCACCTGCAGAGATCGCGGGGACTACGAGCAGTACTTC. This sequence encodes CATCRDRGDYEQYF.

This clonotype was detected ten times or more. The chain employs TRBV12-3 or TRBV12-4 and TRBJ1-6, with D perhaps matching TRBD1 (6 bases). Trimming took 5 bases from V and 14 from J, leaving 16 bases between them. The length of the CDR3 is 13 residues. CDR3 bases: TGTGCCAGCAGTCCGTCGACAGGAAGGGCCCTCCACTTT. Protein product: CASSPSTGRALHF.

This clonotype was detected a few times. V gene TRBV2 combines with J gene TRBJ1-2; perhaps TRBD1 as D (5 bases). The CDR3 contains 14 residues. Germline-derived CDR1 and CDR2 are SNHLY and FYNNEI. Trimming took off 6 bases at V and 8 bases at J, with 19 bases between the two ends. CDR3 nucleotides: TGTGCCAGCAGAAATATCGTTGGGGAGGGGGGCTACACCTTC. Its translation: CASRNIVGEGGYTF.

This clonotype appeared a few times. This chain connects TRBV9 to TRBJ2-7; 8 bases map to TRBD2. The germline V gene has CDR1 SGDLS and CDR2 YYNGEE. The CDR3 spans 14 residues. V lost 5 bases, J lost 6 bases, and 10 bases stayed unmatched. The DNA for the CDR3 is TGTGCCAGCAGTTACTTGGCGGGAGGTCCCGAGCAGTACTTC. It specifies CASSYLAGGPEQYF. The full variable domain, its missing parts supplied by reference TRBV9 and TRBJ2-7, is DSGVTQTPKHLITATGQRVTLRCSPRSGDLSVYWYQQSLDQGLQFLIQYYNGEERAKGNILERFSAQQFPDLHSELNLSSLELGDSALYFCASSYLAGGPEQYFGPGTRLTVT.

CDR3 protein: CASSVGWGEMSEQYF. Written as DNA, the CDR3 is TGTGCCAGCAGCGTAGGATGGGGGGAGATGAGCGAGCAGTACTTC. V usage is TRBV9 and J usage is TRBJ2-7, with a weak D call TRBD2 (6 bases). This CDR3 spans 15 amino acids. Germline CDR1 reads SGDLS; CDR2 reads YYNGEE. Between the trimmed V and J ends, which lost 0 bases and 6 bases, there was a span of 16 bases.

The chain uses TRBV5-1 and TRBJ1-5; D unresolved. V was cut by 1 base and J by 7 bases, with 15 bases left in between. The CDR3 covers 15 residues. Germline V CDR1 and CDR2: SGHRS, YFSETQ. The CDR3, as DNA: TGCGCCAGCAGCTTGTGGGGTGGAAGGCCACAGCCCCAGCATTTT. Translation gives CASSLWGGRPQPQHF.

The chain joins TRBV25-1 to TRBJ1-2; 7 bases are shared with TRBD1. Germline V gene sequence: CDR1 MGHDK, CDR2 SYGVNS. The CDR3 spans 14 residues. V dropped 11 bases and J dropped 5; count of bases not matched to a gene: 14. The CDR3 loop is CAWSRQGGSYGYTF. The CDR3 DNA sequence: TGTGCCTGGTCCAGACAGGGCGGATCATATGGCTACACCTTC.

The chain couples TRBV5-5 to TRBJ1-2; maybe TRBD1 (5 bases). CDR1 and CDR2 from the germline V gene are SGHKS and YYEKEE (reference sequence). V was pared by 2 bases and J by 7 bases, with 15 bases between. The CDR3 totals 14 residues. CDR3 sequence (DNA): TGTGCCAGCAGCTTTGGGGGGTCCGGAGCTGGCTACACCTTC. It encodes CASSFGGSGAGYTF.

This clonotype was recorded at least ten times. V is TRBV24-1 and J is TRBJ1-2; 11 positions agree with TRBD1. Looked up from germline, CDR1 is KGHDR and CDR2 is SFDVKD. V lost 4 bases to trimming and J lost 6 bases; unmatched junction nucleotides: 6. The CDR3 is 15 residues long. CDR3 DNA: TGTGCCACCAGTGACTTCGGGACAGGGGGTCATGGCTACACCTTC. Translating gives CATSDFGTGGHGYTF.

V gene TRBV2 combines with J gene TRBJ2-3; possibly TRBD2 for D (6 bases). This CDR3 comprises 16 residues. In germline, CDR1 is SNHLY, CDR2 FYNNEI. V lost 6 bases, J lost 2 bases, and 18 bases lay in between. CDR3 sequence reads: CASRGYARGLTDTQYF. In DNA, the CDR3 is TGTGCCAGCAGAGGATATGCCCGGGGACTCACAGATACGCAGTATTTT.

In its sample, this clonotype was seen a few times. The rearrangement uses TRBV6-1 and TRBJ1-1; a weak D match, TRBD1 (6 bases). Germline V CDR1 and CDR2: MNHNS, SASEGT. This CDR3 region has 14 residues. V was cut by 7 bases and J by 10 bases, with 22 bases left in between. DNA of the CDR3: TGTGCCAGCAACCGTGATTGGAGGCAGGGGACAGCTTTCTTT. Its protein product is CASNRDWRQGTAFF.

Concerning this clonotype itself: Because it lacks the conserved phenylalanine or tryptophan at the end, this CDR3 is likely a read error. The rearrangement links TRBV5-1 to TRBJ2-3; D remains ambiguous. V lost 0 bases and J 2 bases, leaving 4 bases between the germline ends. The CDR3 consists of 13 residues. Germline loops: CDR1 SGHRS, CDR2 YFSETQ. The CDR3 region has the DNA TGCGCCAGCAGCTTGGAGTCCACAGATACGCAGTATCTT. It codes for CASSLESTDTQYL.

The rearrangement links TRBV6-1 to TRBJ1-2; D is perhaps TRBD1 (6 bases). V lost 0 bases and J 8 bases, leaving 16 bases between the germline ends. CDR3 length: 15 residues. CDR1 and CDR2 from the germline V gene are MNHNS and SASEGT. The CDR3 DNA is TGTGCCAGCAGTGAAGCGCTTCTAGGGGGGCTCGGCTACACCTTC. Its protein product is CASSEALLGGLGYTF.

On this clonotype: A read error is possible here, since a much larger clone lies one base away. The chain joins TRBV2 to TRBJ1-1; D is perhaps TRBD1 (5 bases). CDR3 size: 13 residues. The germline V gene has CDR1 SNHLY and CDR2 FYNNEI. Trimming left V 4 bases short and J 6 bases short, with 12 bases between. CDR3 amino acids: CASSGGPTAEAFF. In DNA, the CDR3 is TGTGCCAGCAGTGGGGGACCTACGGCTGAAGCTTTCTTT.

In regard to this clonotype: Given a much more abundant clone one base away, this may be a read error. V gene TRBV2 combines with J gene TRBJ2-5, with 8 positions matching TRBD1. Germline CDR1 reads SNHLY; CDR2 reads FYNNEI. V trimming: 3 bases; J trimming: 3 bases; junction bases outside the gene matches: 0. The CDR3 totals 13 residues. The CDR3 reads CASSETGEETQYF. The CDR3 bases are TGTGCCAGCAGTGAGACAGGGGAAGAGACCCAGTACTTC.

This clonotype was picked up a small number of times. V gene TRBV19 combines with J gene TRBJ2-3, with 8 bases that match TRBD1. V was clipped by 5 bases and J by 2 bases; unmatched bases: 6. Germline CDR1 and CDR2: LNHDA and SQIVND (reference sequence). CDR3 size: 15 residues. Here the CDR3 reads CASSPGTGHTDTQYF. CDR3 sequence (DNA): TGTGCCAGTAGTCCAGGGACAGGCCACACAGATACGCAGTATTTT. The variable domain in full, completed from reference TRBV19 and TRBJ2-3, reads DGGITQSPKYLFRKEGQNVTLSCEQNLNHDAMYWYRQDPGQGLRLIYYSQIVNDFQKGDIAEGYSVSREKKESFPLTVTSAQKNPTAFYLCASSPGTGHTDTQYFGPGTRLTVL.

The chain joins TRBV2 to TRBJ1-1; 12 bases agree with TRBD1. V lost 5 bases and J lost 5; bases outside the gene matches: 9. The CDR3 consists of 16 residues. The germline V gene has CDR1 SNHLY and CDR2 FYNNEI. The chain's CDR3 is CASSRPGQGAKTEAFF. DNA of the CDR3: TGTGCCAGCAGTCGGCCGGGACAGGGGGCTAAGACTGAAGCTTTCTTT.

This clonotype appeared many times. One junction end disagrees with the germline gene, perhaps due to a read error. The chain joins TRBV9 to TRBJ2-1; the D is unclear. The CDR3 has 9 residues. CDR1 is SGDLS, CDR2 YYNGEE, per germline. This CDR3 reads CASSSEWVF. CDR3 sequence (DNA): TGTGCCAGCAGCTCGGAATGGGTCTTC.